The clone carrying this T cell receptor (beta chain) appeared many times. V dropped 0 bases and J dropped 6; count of bases not matched to a gene: 4. Looked up from germline, CDR1 is SGDLS and CDR2 is YYNGEE. CDR3 size: 15 residues. Amplification yielded TCR beta CDR3 regions, with RNA transcripts as the source. Primed by the HTBI set, a first-round RT-PCR was run on the TCR CDR3. TCRdb recomputed calls from the multiplex PCR reads with MiXCR, one row per CDR3 protein. The sample lists fewer than 400,000 distinct CDR3 sequences, over 12% occurring once. These data belong to a study of T cells in Graves' hyperthyroidism and ophthalmopathy.

The chain has TRBV9 and TRBJ2-1; 9 bases line up with TRBD2. The sequence came from a man in his forties or fifties with Graves' ophthalmopathy. Sequencing was carried out using blood. This CDR3 is CASSVGGRVPNEQFF. CDR3 bases: TGTGCCAGCAGCGTAGGCGGGAGGGTCCCCAATGAGCAGTTCTTC.